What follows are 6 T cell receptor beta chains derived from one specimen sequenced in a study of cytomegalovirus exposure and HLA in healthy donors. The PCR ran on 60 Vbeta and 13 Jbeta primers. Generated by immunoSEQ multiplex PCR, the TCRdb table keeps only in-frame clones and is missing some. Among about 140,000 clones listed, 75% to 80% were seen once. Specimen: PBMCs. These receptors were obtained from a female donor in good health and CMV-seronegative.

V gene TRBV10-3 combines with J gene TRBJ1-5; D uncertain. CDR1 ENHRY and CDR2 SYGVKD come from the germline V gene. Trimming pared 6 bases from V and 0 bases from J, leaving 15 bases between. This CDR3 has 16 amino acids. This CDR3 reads CAISGVGEPSNQPQHF. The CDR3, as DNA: TGTGCCATCAGCGGGGTTGGAGAACCTAGCAATCAGCCCCAGCATTTT.

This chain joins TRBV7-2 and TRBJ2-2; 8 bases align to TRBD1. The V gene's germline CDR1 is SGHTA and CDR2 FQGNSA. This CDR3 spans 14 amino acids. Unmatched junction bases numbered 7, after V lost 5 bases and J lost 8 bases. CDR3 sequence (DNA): TGTGCCAGCAGCCCTCAGGGGGCGCCGGGGGAGCTGTTTTTT. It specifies CASSPQGAPGELFF.

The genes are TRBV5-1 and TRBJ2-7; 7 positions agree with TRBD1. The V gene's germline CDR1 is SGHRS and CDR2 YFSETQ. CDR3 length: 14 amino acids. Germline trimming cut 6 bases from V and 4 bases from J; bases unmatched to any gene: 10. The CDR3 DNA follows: TGCGCCAGCAAGCCCGACAGGGTCCCGTACGAGCAGTACTTC. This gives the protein CASKPDRVPYEQYF.

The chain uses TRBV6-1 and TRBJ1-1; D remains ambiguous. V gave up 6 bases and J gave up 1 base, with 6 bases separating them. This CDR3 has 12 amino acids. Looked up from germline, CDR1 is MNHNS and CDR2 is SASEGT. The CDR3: CASRRQNTEAFF. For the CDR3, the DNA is TGTGCCAGCAGACGACAGAACACTGAAGCTTTCTTT.

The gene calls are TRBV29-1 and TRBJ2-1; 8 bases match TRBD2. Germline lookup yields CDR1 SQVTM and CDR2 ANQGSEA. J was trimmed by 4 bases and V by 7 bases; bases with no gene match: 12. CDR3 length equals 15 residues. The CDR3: CSAAGAGGFYNEQFF. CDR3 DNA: TGCAGCGCCGCAGGGGCGGGAGGTTTTTACAATGAGCAGTTCTTC.

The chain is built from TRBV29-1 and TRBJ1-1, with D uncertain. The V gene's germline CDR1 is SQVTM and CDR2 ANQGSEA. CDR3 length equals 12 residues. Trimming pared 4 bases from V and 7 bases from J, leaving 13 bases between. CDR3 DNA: TGCAGCGTTGTTGGAGACTTAAATGAAGCTTTCTTT. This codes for CSVVGDLNEAFF.